This T cell receptor beta chain originates from a study of blood T cell repertoires in COVID-19. About the research overall: COVID-19 samples, acute and convalescent, were from the United States, Italy and Spain. In each case, the material was cDNA or gDNA derived from T cells, B-cell-depleted T cells, or PBMCs.

In the original analysis: Nucleated cell counts were estimated from reference gene primer amplification. Generated by immunoSEQ multiplex PCR, the TCRdb table keeps only in-frame clones and is missing some. That table gives V, J and clone size, and the DNA gave D and trimming. Altogether about 81,000 clones are present, about 86% being singletons, with the ten largest covering 4.8%. CDR1 is LGHNA and CDR2 is YNFKEQ in the germline V gene. The CDR3 length is 15 residues. V was clipped by 3 bases and J by 7 bases, with 16 bases between them. Material for sequencing was peripheral blood. This chain links TRBV4-2 with TRBJ2-1; possibly TRBD2 for D (5 bases). The sequence came from a woman aged 80 or over with acute or convalescent COVID-19. In DNA form, the CDR3 reads TGTGCCAGCAGCCATAGGACTCAATCTTGGAATGAGCAGTTCTTC. The encoded protein is CASSHRTQSWNEQFF.